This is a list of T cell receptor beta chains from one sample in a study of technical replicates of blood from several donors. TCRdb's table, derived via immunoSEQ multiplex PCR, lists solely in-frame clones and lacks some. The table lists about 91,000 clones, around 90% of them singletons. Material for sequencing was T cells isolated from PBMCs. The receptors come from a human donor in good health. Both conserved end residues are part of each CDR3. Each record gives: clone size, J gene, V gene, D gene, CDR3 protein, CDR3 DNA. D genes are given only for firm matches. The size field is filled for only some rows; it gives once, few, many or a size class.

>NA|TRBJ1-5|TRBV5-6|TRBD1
CASSWGTGQGFNQPQHF
TGTGCCAGCAGCTGGGGGACGGGACAGGGGTTTAATCAGCCCCAGCATTTT
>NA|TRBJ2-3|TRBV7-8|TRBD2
CASSLVTSGRAVSSTDTQYF
TGTGCCAGCAGCTTAGTGACTAGCGGGAGGGCTGTCTCGAGCACAGATACGCAGTATTTT
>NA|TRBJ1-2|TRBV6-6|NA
CASRITWATYGYTF
TGTGCCAGCAGGATAACGTGGGCCACCTATGGCTACACCTTC
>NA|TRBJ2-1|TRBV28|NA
CASSLYGTWGDNEQFF
TGTGCCAGCAGTTTATATGGGACATGGGGAGACAATGAGCAGTTCTTC
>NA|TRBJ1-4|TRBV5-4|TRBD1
CASSHTGTGDEKLFF
TGTGCCAGCAGCCACACCGGGACAGGGGATGAAAAACTGTTTTTT
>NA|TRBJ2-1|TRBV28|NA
CASSLRGMRAWPYNEQFF
TGTGCCAGCAGTTTACGGGGGATGCGAGCATGGCCCTACAATGAGCAGTTCTTC
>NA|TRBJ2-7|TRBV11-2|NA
CASGTYEQYF
TGTGCCAGCGGCACCTACGAGCAGTACTTC
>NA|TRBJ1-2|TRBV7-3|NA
CASSPMGGSGYGYTF
TGTGCCAGCAGCCCCATGGGGGGATCCGGCTATGGCTACACCTTC
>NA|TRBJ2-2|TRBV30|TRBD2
CAGSGVNTGELFF
TGTGCCGGGAGCGGGGTGAACACCGGGGAGCTGTTTTTT
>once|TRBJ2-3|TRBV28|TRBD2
CASSLYSGSVPDTQYF
TGTGCCAGCAGTTTATATAGCGGGAGCGTCCCAGATACGCAGTATTTT